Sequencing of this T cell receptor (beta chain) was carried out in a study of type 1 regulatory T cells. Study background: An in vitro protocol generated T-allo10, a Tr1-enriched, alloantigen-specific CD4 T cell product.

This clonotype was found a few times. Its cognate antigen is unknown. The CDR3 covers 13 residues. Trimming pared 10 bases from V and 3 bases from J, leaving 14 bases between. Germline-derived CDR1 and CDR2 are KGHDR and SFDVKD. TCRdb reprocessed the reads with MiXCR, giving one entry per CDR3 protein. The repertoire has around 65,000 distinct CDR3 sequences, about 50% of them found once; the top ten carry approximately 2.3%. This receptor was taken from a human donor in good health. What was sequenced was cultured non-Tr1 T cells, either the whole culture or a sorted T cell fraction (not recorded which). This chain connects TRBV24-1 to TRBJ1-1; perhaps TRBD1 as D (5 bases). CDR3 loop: CATNGGADTEAFF. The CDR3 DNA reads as TGTGCCACGAACGGGGGAGCCGACACTGAAGCTTTCTTT.